Each of the 23 T cell receptor beta chains below was sequenced from the same sample in a study of cytomegalovirus exposure and HLA in healthy donors. PCR used 60 Vbeta primers and 13 Jbeta primers. Assay: immunoSEQ multiplex PCR; the TCRdb copy retains only in-frame clones and omits some. Here the sample spans some 130,000 clones, 80% to 90% being singletons. The sequencing sample was made of PBMCs. The source is a woman between 40 and 55 years old in good health and CMV-seropositive.

The chain combines TRBV7-2 with TRBJ2-7; TRBD1 might be the D (6 bases). V was pared by 5 bases and J by 4 bases, with 15 bases between. The CDR3 spans 14 residues. Germline CDR1 reads SGHTA; CDR2 reads FQGNSA. The CDR3 here is CASSRPGQFYEQYF. In DNA, the CDR3 is TGTGCCAGCAGCCGGCCGGGACAATTTTACGAGCAGTACTTC. The complete variable domain, with remaining parts taken from reference TRBV7-2 and TRBJ2-7, reads GAGVSQSPSNKVTEKGKDVELRCDPISGHTALYWYRQSLGQGLEFLIYFQGNSAPDKSGLPSDRFSAERTGGSVSTLTIQRTQQEDSAVYLCASSRPGQFYEQYFGPGTRLTVT.

On this clone: The DNA is omitted, as the CDR3 cannot be located on it reliably, and the CDR3 follows TCRdb's listing. This CDR3 reads CASSPLTFGELFF. V usage is TRBV7-2 and J usage is TRBJ2-2; the table names TRBD2, a call not compared with the DNA. With termini counted, the CDR3 has 13 amino acids. Per the germline V gene, CDR1 is SGHTA and CDR2 is FQGNSA.

The J gene is TRBJ2-5, the V gene TRBV7-2; D remains unclear. V was shortened by 7 bases and J by 9 bases, with 15 bases between the two germline ends. This CDR3 is 12 amino acids long. Germline loops: CDR1 SGHTA, CDR2 FQGNSA. DNA for the CDR3: TGTGCCAGCACCCGCGCCGAGAGCGCCCAGTACTTC. Translation gives CASTRAESAQYF.

This chain connects TRBV11-2 to TRBJ1-2, with a tentative D call TRBD1 (6 bases). The germline V gene has CDR1 SGHAT and CDR2 FQNNGV. V lost 5 bases and J lost 1, with 8 bases in between. This CDR3 contains 13 residues. Written as DNA, the CDR3 is TGTGCCAGCAGCCCAGGGGTTAACTATGGCTACACCTTC. The encoded protein is CASSPGVNYGYTF.

The genes are TRBV7-9 and TRBJ2-2, with TRBD1 matching 7 bases. The CDR3 has 14 residues. In germline, CDR1 is SEHNR, CDR2 FQNEAQ (reference sequence). Germline trimming cut 3 bases from V and 6 bases from J; bases unmatched to any gene: 4. In DNA form, the CDR3 reads TGTGCCAGCAGCTTCCGGCAGGGGGCCGGGGAGCTGTTTTTT. This codes for CASSFRQGAGELFF. Full variable domain (remainder filled in from reference TRBV7-9 and TRBJ2-2): DTGVSQNPRHKITKRGQNVTFRCDPISEHNRLYWYRQTLGQGPEFLTYFQNEAQLEKSRLLSDRFSAERPKGSFSTLEIQRTEQGDSAMYLCASSFRQGAGELFFGEGSRLTVL.

This clone was picked up a small number of times. The chain links TRBV7-2 to TRBJ2-7; 10 nucleotides agree with TRBD2. CDR1 is SGHTA and CDR2 is FQGNSA in the germline V gene. The CDR3 loop spans 15 amino acids. J was trimmed by 5 bases and V by 5 bases; bases with no gene match: 9. CDR3 nucleotides: TGTGCCAGCAGCCGACGGAGGACTAGCGGAAACGAGCAGTACTTC. Protein sequence: CASSRRRTSGNEQYF.

This clone appeared a single time. The chain carries TRBV25-1 and TRBJ1-2, with D perhaps TRBD1 (5 bases). Trimming shortened V by 4 bases and J by 5 bases, and 17 bases separated the two germline ends. This CDR3 spans 15 amino acids. Germline loops: CDR1 MGHDK, CDR2 SYGVNS. CDR3 in DNA: TGTGCCAGCAGTGGCGGGATGGGGGATTGGTATGGCTACACCTTC. This codes for CASSGGMGDWYGYTF.

The sample holds a few counts of this clone. The chain carries TRBV5-4 and TRBJ2-1, with D possibly TRBD1 on 6 matching bases. The CDR3 has 15 amino acids. V lost 5 bases, J lost 5 bases, and 17 bases lay in between. Germline V gene sequence: CDR1 SGHNT, CDR2 YYREEE (reference sequence). CDR3 residues: CASSLRGQQNNEQFF. CDR3 nucleotide sequence: TGTGCCAGCAGTCTTCGAGGACAGCAAAACAATGAGCAGTTCTTC.

J is TRBJ2-7 and V is TRBV12-2; TRBD1 was called by the table and not checked on the DNA. TRBV12-2 is assigned pseudogene status. The length of the CDR3 is 15 residues. CDR3 sequence (DNA): TGTGCAAGTCGCTTCCGACAGTGGGAAAGTTACGAGCAGTACTTC. Protein sequence: CASRFRQWESYEQYF.

The chain is built from TRBV4-3 and TRBJ2-1, with TRBD2 identical over 7 bases. This CDR3 comprises 16 residues. The germline CDR1 and CDR2 sequences are LGHNA and YSLEER. The V and J ends lost 0 bases and 5 bases, in that order; junction bases with no gene match: 7. DNA of the CDR3: TGCGCCAGCAGCCAAGATAGAGGGCGGGAGAACAATGAGCAGTTCTTC. Translated, it gives CASSQDRGRENNEQFF.

The chain employs TRBV6-1 and TRBJ2-7; D possibly corresponds to TRBD1 (5 bases). The germline V gene encodes CDR1 MNHNS and CDR2 SASEGT. With 6 bases removed from V and 4 bases from J, the gap between germline ends came to 19 bases. This CDR3 contains 15 residues. This CDR3 is CASRVQGSPPYEQYF. The DNA of the CDR3 is TGTGCCAGCAGGGTCCAGGGTAGTCCCCCTTACGAGCAGTACTTC.

The chain has TRBV19 and TRBJ1-5; 11 nucleotides align to TRBD1. Germline trimming cut 8 bases from V and 6 bases from J; bases unmatched to any gene: 3. The CDR3 runs 13 residues. Germline V CDR1 and CDR2: LNHDA, SQIVND (reference sequence). The DNA of the CDR3 is TGTGCCAGTGGGGACAGGGGGGGTCAGCCCCAGCATTTT. This codes for CASGDRGGQPQHF. The full variable domain, its missing parts supplied by reference TRBV19 and TRBJ1-5, is DGGITQSPKYLFRKEGQNVTLSCEQNLNHDAMYWYRQDPGQGLRLIYYSQIVNDFQKGDIAEGYSVSREKKESFPLTVTSAQKNPTAFYLCASGDRGGQPQHFGDGTRLSIL.

The rearrangement joins TRBV7-9 to TRBJ2-1, with 10 bases aligning to TRBD2. The germline gives CDR1 SEHNR, CDR2 FQNEAQ (reference sequence). V lost 2 bases to trimming and J lost 3 bases; unmatched junction nucleotides: 4. The CDR3 extends over 16 amino acids. The CDR3 is CASSLRVAGGYNEQFF. CDR3 nucleotide sequence: TGTGCCAGCAGCTTACGGGTAGCGGGGGGCTACAATGAGCAGTTCTTC. The full variable domain, in which reference TRBV7-9 and TRBJ2-1 provide the parts outside the CDR3, is DTGVSQNPRHKITKRGQNVTFRCDPISEHNRLYWYRQTLGQGPEFLTYFQNEAQLEKSRLLSDRFSAERPKGSFSTLEIQRTEQGDSAMYLCASSLRVAGGYNEQFFGPGTRLTVL.

The V call is TRBV7-2, the J call TRBJ2-5, with 8 positions matching TRBD2. Germline V gene data show CDR1 as SGHTA and CDR2 as FQGNSA. This CDR3 contains 16 residues. The junction had 6 bases not matched to a gene; V was cut back by 1 base and J by 2 bases. This chain's CDR3 is CASSLGRGGIQETQYF. Written as DNA, the CDR3 is TGTGCCAGCAGCTTAGGGCGCGGGGGGATTCAAGAGACCCAGTACTTC. The full variable domain, in which reference TRBV7-2 and TRBJ2-5 provide the parts outside the CDR3, is GAGVSQSPSNKVTEKGKDVELRCDPISGHTALYWYRQSLGQGLEFLIYFQGNSAPDKSGLPSDRFSAERTGGSVSTLTIQRTQQEDSAVYLCASSLGRGGIQETQYFGPGTRLLVL.

The chain is built from TRBV5-4 and TRBJ1-4, with D perhaps TRBD1 (5 bases). V lost 0 bases and J lost 13, with 25 bases in between. Germline assignment: CDR1 SGHNT and CDR2 YYREEE (reference sequence). The CDR3 spans 17 residues. For the CDR3, the DNA is TGTGCCAGCAGCTTGGGCGGGGGGGGACGACCACCCCCAGGACTGTTTTTT. It specifies CASSLGGGGRPPPGLFF. The whole variable domain, remainder taken from reference TRBV5-4 and TRBJ1-4, is ETGVTQSPTHLIKTRGQQVTLRCSSQSGHNTVSWYQQALGQGPQFIFQYYREEENGRGNFPPRFSGLQFPNYSSELNVNALELDDSALYLCASSLGGGGRPPPGLFFGSGTQLSVL.

The genes are TRBV18 and TRBJ1-1; 9 bases are a match to TRBD1. CDR3 length: 16 amino acids. The junction had 14 bases not matched to a gene; V was cut back by 3 bases and J by 9 bases. From germline, CDR1 is KGHSH and CDR2 LQKENI. Here the CDR3 DNA reads TGTGCCAGCTCACCCAGCTTGCCCGGGACAGGGAGCCAAGCTTTCTTT. It codes for CASSPSLPGTGSQAFF.

The rearrangement joins TRBV7-9 to TRBJ2-1, with 7 bases lining up with TRBD1. The CDR3 loop spans 14 amino acids. Trimming at V came to 4 bases and at J to 6 bases, leaving 6 bases not matched to a gene. The germline gives CDR1 SEHNR, CDR2 FQNEAQ (reference sequence). The chain's CDR3 is CASSSYRGTNEQFF. In DNA, the CDR3 is TGTGCCAGCAGCTCATACAGGGGAACCAATGAGCAGTTCTTC.

V is TRBV19 and J is TRBJ1-2; D call uncertain. V was trimmed by 8 bases and J by 4 bases, leaving 8 bases between them. The CDR3 runs 11 residues. The germline V gene encodes CDR1 LNHDA and CDR2 SQIVND (reference sequence). The CDR3 DNA reads TGTGCCAGTTTTGGCCGCTATGGCTACACCTTC. As protein: CASFGRYGYTF.

On this clone: Different DNA sequences within this sample yield the same CDR3. The rearrangement joins TRBV7-3 to TRBJ2-5, with TRBD2 identical over 12 bases. The CDR3 loop spans 16 amino acids. Per the germline V gene, CDR1 is SGHTA and CDR2 is FQGTGA. Trimming cost V 2 bases and J 2 bases; bases outside gene matches: 3. As DNA, the CDR3 is TGTGCCAGCAGCTTAGGGCTAGCGGGAGGGCAAGAGACCCAGTACTTC. Its protein is CASSLGLAGGQETQYF.

In its sample, this clone was seen once. This rearrangement joins TRBV9 to TRBJ1-2; D is perhaps TRBD1 (6 bases). The CDR3 is 12 residues long. Trimming took off 4 bases at V and 3 bases at J, with 7 bases between the two ends. Germline lookup yields CDR1 SGDLS and CDR2 YYNGEE. CDR3 in amino acids: CASSRTDYGYTF. Here the CDR3 DNA reads TGTGCCAGCAGCCGGACAGACTATGGCTACACCTTC.

This chain joins TRBV7-2 and TRBJ1-4, with a weak D call TRBD1 (5 bases). Germline assignment: CDR1 SGHTA and CDR2 FQGNSA. Trimming took 2 bases from V and 6 from J, leaving 19 bases between them. This CDR3 is 17 amino acids long. This CDR3 reads CASSLYHLGGRDEKLFF. CDR3 bases: TGTGCCAGCAGCTTATATCACCTGGGGGGGAGGGATGAAAAACTGTTTTTT.

As concerns this clone: One end of the junction is discordant with germline, which a read error may explain. The gene calls are TRBV5-1 and TRBJ1-1; 8 nucleotides line up with TRBD1. This CDR3 contains 14 residues. Germline V gene lookup returns CDR1 SGHRS and CDR2 YFSETQ. CDR3 residues: CASNKGQVNTEASF. CDR3 nucleotide sequence: TGCGCCAGCAACAAGGGACAGGTGAACACTGAAGCTTCCTTT. Complete variable domain (other parts from reference TRBV5-1 and TRBJ1-1): KAGVTQTPRYLIKTRGQQVTLSCSPISGHRSVSWYQQTPGQGLQFLFEYFSETQRNKGNFPGRFSGRQFSNSRSEMNVSTLELGDSALYLCASNKGQVNTEASFGQGTRLTVV.

This clone has a single count. The chain recombines TRBV9 with TRBJ2-7; D may be TRBD2 (5 bases). This CDR3 region has 13 residues. Trimming left V 4 bases short and J 7 bases short, with 15 bases between. Germline V gene sequence: CDR1 SGDLS, CDR2 YYNGEE. CDR3 protein: CASSTSGPWEQYF. In DNA form, the CDR3 reads TGTGCCAGCAGCACCAGCGGTCCGTGGGAGCAGTACTTC.